The source of this TCR beta chain is a study of PD-1 blockade in classical Hodgkin lymphoma. Noted time point: cycle 4 day 1 (C4D1), after about 6 weeks of nivolumab. Each of the patients experienced relapse following autologous stem cell transplantation, and their brentuximab vedotin exposure differed. Best outcomes ranged across complete response, partial response and progressive disease. V lost 5 bases to trimming and J lost 4 bases; unmatched junction nucleotides: 4. Germline V CDR1 and CDR2: SGHTA, FQGNSA. CDR3 length: 14 amino acids. Profiling relied on immunoSEQ multiplex PCR, and the TCRdb table lists in-frame clones only, not all of them. The sample has about 20,000 clones, approximately 62% seen once; the top ten hold about 7.2%. The table lists this clone with a few counts. Its matching antigen is unknown. Study-level results: Why repertoires differed is undefined; disease activity or prior therapy possibly contributed. Those starting nivolumab under 1 year post-ASCT were excluded.

The chain employs TRBV7-2 and TRBJ1-3; 8 nucleotides agree with TRBD1. The clonotype was recovered from a human donor with classical Hodgkin lymphoma. The sequencing used peripheral blood mononuclear cells (PBMCs), collected before the fourth cycle of nivolumab. This CDR3 is CASSATGEGNTIYF. The DNA of the CDR3 is TGTGCCAGCAGCGCGACAGGGGAAGGAAACACCATATATTTT.